This paragraph reports one TCR beta chain. Its cognate antigen has yet to be identified. No base qualities exist here, and no much larger clone lies one base off it. A second Seattle source provided samples from volunteer blood donors who had recovered from COVID-19. The collaborating institutions used their own protocols to collect whole blood in K2EDTA tubes. For TCRbeta analysis, collaborators shipped samples in one of three forms: frozen whole blood, isolated PBMCs, or DNA extracted from either of those sample types. TCRbeta CDR3 regions were amplified from genomic DNA by means of the immunoSEQ Assay, a bias-controlled multiplex PCR. As for how the authors treated the data: Within the assay, amplification of reference gene primers was used to estimate how many nucleated cells each sample contained. To quantify the absolute abundance of each unique TCRbeta CDR3 rearrangement, sequence reads were collapsed and filtered. For each sample, productive Simpson clonality was calculated by taking the square root of Simpson's diversity index across productive rearrangements. TCRdb carries this immuneACCESS record with in-frame sequences only. Its versions omit some clonotypes, under half of them owing to an unresolved V gene in the studies checked, with the rest unexplained. V, J and clone size were drawn from that table, and D and trimming were deduced from the DNA. Here the sample has about 300,000 clones; around 88% occur a single time. The ten largest make up just under 7% of the sample.

This specimen belongs to a study of blood T cell repertoires in COVID-19 (TCRdb year 2020). Context from the whole study: Samples covering the acute and convalescent phases of COVID-19 were provided by collaborators in the United States, Italy and Spain. The material from the prospective study consisted of cDNA or gDNA derived from T cells, B-cell-depleted T cells, or PBMCs. Deeply sampled blood TCRbeta repertoires from subjects exposed to, actively infected with, or recovered from COVID-19 were included in the dataset. A freely available public database, intended as a resource for researchers studying the immune response to SARS-CoV-2, is where the repertoires were released. The samples were drawn from the first 160 participants of the ongoing ImmuneRACE study and from 1,254 subjects provided by 6 global collaborators. Nearly every sample came with metadata listing a de-identified subject ID, COVID-19 status, age in years and sex. Where available, HLA class I and class II types were taken from metadata supplied by the sample provider and were not determined by assay-based typing.

The germline V gene yields SGHRS for CDR1 and YFSETQ for CDR2. V is reduced by 0 bases and J by 0 bases, leaving a spacing of 15 bases between them. Including cysteine and phenylalanine, the CDR3 has 17 amino acids. The DNA shown is the 51-base CDR3, in frame from base 1. The paper as a whole reports these results and caveats: The amount of clinical and demographic metadata varied by source and participant and was provided uncurated.

The sample comprised peripheral blood. This receptor was taken from a young woman who had recovered from COVID-19. The V and J genes are TRBV5-1 and TRBJ1-1, with TRBD1 perhaps the D gene, on 6 matching bases. Here the CDR3 is given as CASSLAGYGDMNTEAFF. The sequenced DNA is TGCGCCAGCAGCTTGGCGGGGTATGGGGACATGAACACTGAAGCTTTCTTT.